This TCR beta chain was obtained from a study of beta chain features in type 1 diabetes. Every isolated RNA sample was fully reverse transcribed, so sequencing captured expressed TCRB transcripts. Libraries were prepared by immunoSEQ multiplex PCR; TCRdb keeps only in-frame clonotypes and omits some of them. The table shows 450,000 to 600,000 clones, with 30% occurring only once. V was cut by 4 bases and J by 8 bases, with 17 bases left in between. CDR3 length: 14 amino acids. Germline loops: CDR1 LGHNT, CDR2 FRNRAP. The chain couples TRBV12-5 to TRBJ1-2; D uncertain. The TCR was taken from a man aged 18 to 30 in good health. The sample taken for sequencing was naive CD4+ T cells from blood. The CDR3: CASGSPRQVKGYTF. In DNA, the CDR3 is TGTGCTAGTGGTTCCCCCCGGCAGGTGAAAGGCTACACCTTC.